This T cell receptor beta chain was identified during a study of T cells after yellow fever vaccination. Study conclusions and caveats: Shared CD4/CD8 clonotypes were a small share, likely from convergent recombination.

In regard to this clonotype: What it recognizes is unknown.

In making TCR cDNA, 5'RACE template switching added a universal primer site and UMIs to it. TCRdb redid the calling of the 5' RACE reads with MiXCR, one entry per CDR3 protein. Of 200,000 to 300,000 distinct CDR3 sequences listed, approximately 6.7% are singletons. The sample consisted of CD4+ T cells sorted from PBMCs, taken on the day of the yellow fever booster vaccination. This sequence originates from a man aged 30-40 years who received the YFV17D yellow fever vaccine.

CDR3 coding DNA: TGTGCCAGCAGTTACACCGGGACAGGGGCTGAAAAACTGTTTTTT. Protein: CASSYTGTGAEKLFF. This chain connects TRBV6-5 to TRBJ1-4; 10 bases are a match to TRBD1. The CDR3 has 15 amino acids. J was trimmed by 7 bases and V by 2 bases; bases with no gene match: 4. Germline V gene data show CDR1 as MNHEY and CDR2 as SVGAGI.